This passage covers 13 T cell receptor beta chains from one sample sequenced in a study of cytomegalovirus exposure and HLA in healthy donors. The PCR had 60 Vbeta and 13 Jbeta primers. Measured with immunoSEQ multiplex PCR; TCRdb has only the in-frame clones, and not every one. The sample holds some 160,000 clones, approximately 82% seen once. Specimen: PBMCs. The source of these receptors is a male donor in good health and CMV-seronegative.

The chain couples TRBV4-2 to TRBJ2-7; no reliable D call. The V and J ends lost 2 bases and 5 bases respectively, with 10 bases between them. Germline lookup yields CDR1 LGHNA and CDR2 YNFKEQ. This CDR3 has 13 amino acids. The CDR3 is CASSQRHGDEQYF. For the CDR3, the DNA is TGTGCCAGCAGCCAACGACACGGTGACGAGCAGTACTTC.

The rearrangement links TRBV5-6 to TRBJ1-3, with 8 bases that match TRBD1. CDR3 length: 14 amino acids. Germline values: CDR1 SGHDT, CDR2 YYEEEE. V lost 3 bases, J lost 2 bases, and 1 base stayed unmatched. In DNA, the CDR3 is TGTGCCAGCAGCTCGACAGGGGCTGGAAACACCATATATTTT. This gives the protein CASSSTGAGNTIYF.

To note about this clone: Other DNA sequences from this sample encode an identical CDR3 as well. The chain carries TRBV7-6 and TRBJ2-1, with TRBD2 identical over 10 bases. With V trimmed by 1 base and J by 10 bases, 7 bases remained unmatched. The CDR3 totals 15 residues. The germline gives CDR1 SGHVS, CDR2 FNYEAQ. The CDR3 sequence is CASSLESGGAGEQFF. CDR3 DNA: TGTGCCAGCAGCTTAGAGAGCGGGGGGGCGGGGGAGCAGTTCTTC.

This chain links TRBV5-6 with TRBJ2-2; a weak D match, TRBD1 (6 bases). The CDR3 spans 16 residues. Germline V gene sequence: CDR1 SGHDT, CDR2 YYEEEE. Trimming cost V 2 bases and J 5 bases, with 16 bases left between them. Here the CDR3 DNA reads TGTGCCAGCAGCTTAAGCGGACAGCTGGGGACCGGGGAGCTGTTTTTT. As protein: CASSLSGQLGTGELFF.

This clone was detected a few times. This CDR3 reads CSVATSGVDNEQFF. The CDR3, as DNA: TGCAGCGTTGCCACTAGCGGGGTCGACAATGAGCAGTTCTTC. The chain uses TRBV29-1 and TRBJ2-1, with 10 nucleotides matching TRBD2. The CDR3 sequence is 14 residues long. CDR1 and CDR2 (germline): SQVTM, ANQGSEA. Trimming removed 4 bases from V and 5 bases from J; junction bases left unmatched: 5.

V usage is TRBV12-5 and J usage is TRBJ1-5; D is unclear. V was clipped by 3 bases and J by 0 bases, with 3 bases between them. The V gene's germline CDR1 is LGHNT and CDR2 FRNRAP. There are 13 residues in the CDR3. The CDR3 DNA reads TGTGCTAGTGGTTTTAATAGCAATCAGCCCCAGCATTTT. As protein: CASGFNSNQPQHF.

This clone appeared a few times. The rearrangement uses TRBV4-3 and TRBJ1-1; 8 bases match TRBD1. The CDR3 covers 16 residues. Germline V gene sequence: CDR1 LGHNA, CDR2 YSLEER. Trimming took 5 bases from V and 8 from J; bases not matched to a gene: 16. CDR3 in DNA: TGCGCCAGCAGCACCGGACAGGGAAGGTCGGATTCCGAAGCTTTCTTT. Its translation is CASSTGQGRSDSEAFF.

The chain links TRBV5-5 to TRBJ1-2; TRBD1 might be the D (6 bases). The CDR3 has 13 amino acids. Trimming left V 2 bases short and J 5 bases short, with 10 bases between. Germline CDR1 is SGHKS and CDR2 is YYEKEE (reference sequence). CDR3 DNA sequence: TGTGCCAGCAGCTTAGACAGGCTTTATGGCTACACCTTC. It is translated as CASSLDRLYGYTF.

This chain's CDR3 is CASSFSYEQYF. CDR3 coding DNA: TGCGCCAGCAGCTTCTCCTACGAGCAGTACTTC. The chain has TRBV5-1 and TRBJ2-5, with unresolved D. The J call is in doubt because the DNA end fits TRBJ2-7 better. The germline gives CDR1 SGHRS, CDR2 YFSETQ. The length of the CDR3 is 11 residues.

The CDR3 reads CASSPSPGQSYEQYF. The DNA for the CDR3 is TGTGCCAGCAGCCCCAGTCCAGGGCAGTCCTACGAGCAGTACTTC. The rearrangement uses TRBV11-3 and TRBJ2-7, with D possibly TRBD1 on 5 matching bases. Trimming shortened V by 5 bases and J by 1 base, and 15 bases separated the two germline ends. This CDR3 region has 15 residues. Germline CDR1 and CDR2: SGHNT and YENEEA.

V gene TRBV5-6 combines with J gene TRBJ2-3; possibly TRBD1 for D (6 bases). Germline V gives CDR1 SGHDT, CDR2 YYEEEE. The V gene lost 4 bases and the J gene lost 1 base, with 10 bases spanning the gap. The CDR3 has 14 residues. In DNA, the CDR3 is TGTGCCAGCAGCCTCAGGGGAGGCACAGATACGCAGTATTTT. This encodes CASSLRGGTDTQYF.

This clone showed up just once. The chain is built from TRBV29-1 and TRBJ2-7; the match to TRBD1 covers 8 bases. J gave up 3 bases and V 6 bases, and 4 bases lay outside the gene matches. CDR3 size: 12 residues. The germline gives CDR1 SQVTM, CDR2 ANQGSEA. CDR3 sequence (DNA): TGCAGCGTGGCCGGGACAGGCTACGAGCAGTACTTC. It encodes CSVAGTGYEQYF.

The CDR3 sequence: CASSSSGAGNTEAFF. The DNA for the CDR3 is TGTGCCAGCAGTTCTTCAGGGGCGGGGAACACTGAAGCTTTCTTT. This chain joins TRBV6-1 and TRBJ1-1; D possibly corresponds to TRBD1 (6 bases). Trimming removed 5 bases from V and 1 base from J, with 14 bases in between. Germline CDR1 reads MNHNS; CDR2 reads SASEGT. The CDR3 has 15 residues.